Listed below are T cell receptor beta chains from one sample, sequenced in a study of blood T cell repertoires in COVID-19. Some clones are missing from TCRdb's copy, which holds only in-frame ones; the method was immunoSEQ multiplex PCR. Here the sample spans about 94,000 clones, 70% to 90% being singletons. Sequenced material: peripheral blood. Every receptor here comes from a human donor with acute or convalescent COVID-19. The donor label of this sample is uncertain. Each CDR3 is given with its conserved first and last residue. Expanded clones get a size class; other rows say once, few or many, or leave the size out.

J	V	size	CDR3
TRBJ2-3	TRBV7-9	-	CASSLEGGTDTQYF
TRBJ2-7	TRBV4-1	few	CASSTSGGYSYEQYF
TRBJ2-5	TRBV7-3	once	CASSFGDSSSLETQYF
TRBJ1-3	TRBV29-1	-	CSVRDRGGNTIYF
TRBJ2-1	TRBV10-1	-	CASSEGAPYNEQFF
TRBJ1-3	TRBV7-8	-	CASSFRRGLFGNTIYF
TRBJ1-5	TRBV28	-	CASKGGNQPQHF
TRBJ2-7	TRBV5-1	-	CASSLQIEDEQYF
TRBJ1-1	TRBV28	-	CASSPARPIQGPNTEAFF
TRBJ2-5	TRBV5-6	-	CASSLEAGEETQYF
TRBJ1-5	TRBV6-6	-	CASTGFDQPQHF
TRBJ2-1	TRBV19	-	CASSTGGASRNEQFF
TRBJ2-3	TRBV7-2	-	CASSSGLAGGRTDTQYF
TRBJ1-2	TRBV19	-	CASSIGRSTNYGYTF
TRBJ2-1	TRBV27	once	CASSLRGWDLGFNEQFF
TRBJ1-4	TRBV6-5	-	CASSSGEKNEKLFF
TRBJ2-5	TRBV2	-	CASSEEVPMGSGVETQYF
TRBJ1-4	TRBV5-6	-	CASSPRQGTVEKLFF
TRBJ1-6	TRBV27	-	CASSLSEGGASPLHF
TRBJ2-7	TRBV9	-	CASSVYQGTEQYF
TRBJ1-1	TRBV10-3	-	CAITGTENTEAFF
TRBJ2-5	TRBV5-5	once	CASSLWSEETQYF
TRBJ1-2	TRBV7-9	-	CASSLGPGGGYTF
TRBJ1-1	TRBV2	-	CASSEALGRTEAFF
TRBJ1-6	TRBV10-2	-	CASLDRGNSPLHF
TRBJ1-5	TRBV2	-	CASSIRDRGHQPQHF
TRBJ1-1	TRBV7-9	-	CASSSRETGLNTEAFF
TRBJ2-5	TRBV7-2	-	CASSLVDSGGWVTQYF